Listed below are T cell receptor beta chains from one sample, sequenced in a study of shared clonotypes between healthy human individuals. The method was immunoSEQ multiplex PCR; TCRdb's version includes in-frame clones alone and lacks a portion of them. The table records some 700,000 clones, about 90% of them present only once. Specimen: memory CD8+ T cells from PBMCs. Source of these receptors: a man aged 18 to 29 in good health. Some clones in this sample may be carry-over from other donors' samples. CDR3s include the opening cysteine and the closing phenylalanine or tryptophan. D genes are given only for firm matches. Expanded clones get a size class; other rows say once, few or many, or leave the size out.

CDR3 protein	CDR3 DNA	V gene	CDR3 length	D gene	J gene	clone size
CASSQEGRYGYTF	TGCGCCAGCAGCCAAGAGGGGCGCTATGGCTACACCTTC	TRBV4-1	13	.	TRBJ1-2	.
CASSYNGWEEQYF	TGTGCCAGCAGCTACAATGGGTGGGAGGAGCAGTACTTC	TRBV6-6	13	.	TRBJ2-7	.
CASSWTRGINQPQHF	TGTGCCAGCAGCTGGACTCGGGGTATCAATCAGCCCCAGCATTTT	TRBV5-6	15	.	TRBJ1-5	once
CASSFNSGDTQYF	TGTGCCAGCAGCTTCAATAGCGGGGATACGCAGTATTTT	TRBV7-6	13	TRBD2	TRBJ2-3	.
CASSPLVKLYEQYF	TGTGCCAGCAGCCCCCTTGTGAAGCTCTACGAGCAGTACTTC	TRBV11-2	14	.	TRBJ2-7	.
CASGETGGSYGYTF	TGTGCCAGCGGAGAGACAGGGGGTTCTTATGGCTACACCTTC	TRBV7-3	14	TRBD1	TRBJ1-2	.
CASGDWGSTEAFF	TGTGCTAGTGGAGACTGGGGTAGCACTGAAGCTTTCTTT	TRBV12-5	13	.	TRBJ1-1	.
CASSYSRDRGNTEAFF	TGTGCCAGCAGTTACTCTAGAGACAGGGGAAATACTGAAGCTTTCTTT	TRBV6-5	16	TRBD1	TRBJ1-1	.
CASSSLGPGPELPLGEQYF	TGTGCCAGCAGCTCCTTGGGTCCGGGGCCTGAACTCCCACTAGGCGAGCAGTACTTC	TRBV7-6	19	.	TRBJ2-7	once
CASSYGAGVGDTQYF	TGTGCCAGCAGTTACGGGGCGGGTGTCGGGGATACGCAGTATTTT	TRBV6-6	15	.	TRBJ2-3	.
CASSLEWGGFNTNTEAFF	TGTGCCAGCAGCTTAGAATGGGGGGGATTCAATACGAACACTGAAGCTTTCTTT	TRBV11-2	18	.	TRBJ1-1	once
CASSTGLAGGPIQETQYF	TGTGCCAGCAGCACCGGACTAGCGGGAGGCCCCATCCAAGAGACCCAGTACTTC	TRBV7-8	18	TRBD2	TRBJ2-5	.
CASSMDRRNSYNEQFF	TGTGCCAGTAGTATGGATCGGAGAAATTCCTACAATGAGCAGTTCTTC	TRBV19	16	.	TRBJ2-1	.